These 2 T cell receptor beta chains share one sample of origin, sequenced in a study of regulatory T cells in long-lasting Graves disease. Construction of TCR beta libraries relied on iRepertoire HTBI primers and on Arm-PCR targeting CDR3 regions. A single record per CDR3 protein comes from TCRdb applying MiXCR to the multiplex PCR reads. The sample consists of fewer than 650,000 distinct CDR3 sequences, 15% to 20% of them appearing once. Time point defined: newly diagnosed GD, antithyroid drugs for less than 3 months. PBMCs were the source of the RNA used for TCR sequencing. These same data were also listed under a study on T cells in Graves' hyperthyroidism and ophthalmopathy.

Sequencing was performed on peripheral blood mononuclear cells (PBMCs), taken at new diagnosis, from a patient treated with antithyroid drugs. Receptors originate from a woman aged 30 to 39 with Graves disease.

The V gene is TRBV20-1, the J gene TRBJ1-2; 9 bases match TRBD1. The length of the CDR3 is 13 residues. Germline CDR1 DFQATT, CDR2 SNEGSKA (reference sequence). V lost 4 bases to trimming and J lost 7 bases; unmatched junction nucleotides: 7. DNA of the CDR3: TGCAGTGCTACCAGGACAGGGGATTTTGGCTACACCTTC. It codes for CSATRTGDFGYTF.

With respect to this clonotype: This may arise from a read error, as a much more abundant clone is one base away. The chain recombines TRBV28 with TRBJ1-2; D possibly corresponds to TRBD1 (5 bases). The CDR3 covers 11 residues. CDR1 MDHEN and CDR2 SYDVKM come from the germline V gene. CDR3 DNA: TGTGCCAGCGGAGGGACCTATGGCCACACCTTC. Protein sequence: CASGGTYGHTF.